This T cell receptor (beta chain) came from a study of immune evolution from preneoplasia to lung adenocarcinoma. The study's findings and limits: T cell clonality was higher in KRAS-mutant than EGFR-mutant or wild-type nodules.

Note on this clone: Antigen: not known.

Repertoires were generated with immunoSEQ multiplex PCR, while TCRdb's copy carries only in-frame clones and drops some. The table has 5,500 to 7,500 clones, more than 80% seen once. Sequenced sample: FFPE invasive lung adenocarcinoma tissue. This receptor was taken from a person aged 50 to 70 with lung adenocarcinoma.

DNA of the CDR3: TGTGCCAGCACCCGATGGGGGGTCAGCAATCAGCCCCAGCATTTT. Amino acids: CASTRWGVSNQPQHF. V and J are TRBV28 and TRBJ1-5, with a possible D match to TRBD1 (5 bases). Trimming removed 7 bases at V and 1 base at J, with 14 bases between. Germline V gives CDR1 MDHEN, CDR2 SYDVKM. The CDR3 is 15 amino acids.